This T cell receptor beta chain was sequenced for a study of beta chain features in type 1 diabetes. The sequenced template was cDNA made from the entire isolated RNA. Profiled with immunoSEQ multiplex PCR; TCRdb holds only in-frame clones, not every one. The repertoire holds about 930,000 clones, with about a sixth as singletons. The CDR3 consists of 16 residues. Germline V gene sequence: CDR1 SGHAT, CDR2 FQNNGV. V was cut by 5 bases and J by 7 bases, with 22 bases left in between. This clone was counted a few times. The chain recombines TRBV11-2 with TRBJ2-3; D possibly corresponds to TRBD2 (6 bases). This receptor was obtained from a woman younger than 30 in good health. The sequenced material came from naive CD4+ T cells from blood. The CDR3 DNA follows: TGTGCCAGCAGCGCCGGTCGGGACTGGTTGATCCATACGCAGTATTTT. Translated, it gives CASSAGRDWLIHTQYF.